Listed below are T cell receptor beta chains from one sample, sequenced in a study of graft-versus-host responses after intestinal transplantation. Libraries were prepared by immunoSEQ multiplex PCR; TCRdb keeps only in-frame clonotypes and omits some of them. The data show 80,000 to 100,000 clones, with about nine tenths seen just once and roughly 0.17% held by the top ten. These receptors are not linked to any known antigen. The material sequenced was unstimulated CD4+ T cells sorted from spleen or lymph node cells, taken before transplant. These receptors came from a human donor who was the organ donor for an intestinal transplant. The CDR3 runs from the conserved cysteine through the conserved F or W. Fields, in order: clone size, J gene, D gene, V gene, CDR3 DNA, CDR3 protein. D genes are given only for firm matches. Not all rows give a size; the values are once, few, many and, for expanded clones, a class.

. | TRBJ2-7 | . | TRBV5-1 | TGCGCCAGCAGCCCGAACAGGGCCGAAATCTACGAGCAGTACTTC | CASSPNRAEIYEQYF
. | TRBJ1-5 | . | TRBV6-1 | TGTGCCAGCAGTGAAGCCGGGGATCAGCCCCAGCATTTT | CASSEAGDQPQHF
once | TRBJ1-1 | . | TRBV9 | TGTGCCAGCAGCCCAATGGGGACTGCTTCTGAAGCTTTCTTT | CASSPMGTASEAFF
. | TRBJ2-3 | . | TRBV5-1 | TGCGCCAGCAGCTTGGAAACTAGCACAGATACGCAGTATTTT | CASSLETSTDTQYF
. | TRBJ1-1 | TRBD1 | TRBV11-1 | TGTGCCAGCAGCTTACCAACCCTAGGGGGCAGGAACACTGAAGCTTTCTTT | CASSLPTLGGRNTEAFF
. | TRBJ2-5 | TRBD2 | TRBV7-7 | TGTGCTAGCAGCCCACTCCCGGCAGCGGGGGGGCAAGAGACCCAGTACTTC | CASSPLPAAGGQETQYF
. | TRBJ1-1 | TRBD1 | TRBV9 | TGTGCCAGCAGCGAGGGGGCAGGCTTTTCGAAACAGCCCTTGAACACTGAAGCTTTCTTT | CASSEGAGFSKQPLNTEAFF
. | TRBJ1-1 | . | TRBV4-1 | TGCGCCAGCAGACCACAGGGATGGACTGAAGCTTTCTTT | CASRPQGWTEAFF
. | TRBJ1-6 | TRBD1 | TRBV4-1 | TGCGCCAGCAGCCTAGGACAGGGGGCTGGGAAAAATTCACCCCTCCACTTT | CASSLGQGAGKNSPLHF
. | TRBJ1-3 | . | TRBV4-2 | TGTGCCAGCAGCCAAGACTCCAGGGGTGGAAACACCATATATTTT | CASSQDSRGGNTIYF
once | TRBJ2-5 | TRBD2 | TRBV7-9 | TGTGCCAGCAGCTTTGCTCTAGCGGACCAAGAGACCCAGTACTTC | CASSFALADQETQYF
. | TRBJ1-2 | TRBD1 | TRBV7-9 | TGTGCCAGCAGCTTTAGAGGGACAGGGGTAACCTTC | CASSFRGTGVTF
few | TRBJ2-7 | . | TRBV10-3 | TGTGCCATCAGTCCACGGGACTTAACCTACGAGCAGTACTTC | CAISPRDLTYEQYF
. | TRBJ2-1 | . | TRBV7-2 | TGTGCCAGCAGCTCGCGACAGATCTCCTACAATGAGCAGTTCTTC | CASSSRQISYNEQFF
. | TRBJ1-6 | . | TRBV5-1 | TGCGCCAGCAGCTTGACCGGGAAGTTGGGAGATTCACCCCTCCACTTT | CASSLTGKLGDSPLHF
. | TRBJ2-7 | . | TRBV30 | TGTGCCTGGAGTCCTGCCAGGGGCCACGAGCAGTACTTC | CAWSPARGHEQYF
. | TRBJ2-7 | . | TRBV21-1 | TGTGCCAGCAGCACGACTAGCGGGGGGACTTACGAGCAGTACTTC | CASSTTSGGTYEQYF
. | TRBJ1-2 | . | TRBV7-8 | TGTGCCAGCAGCTTCACTCAATTCTACAGGACAAAGGGGTTCTATGGCTACACCTTC | CASSFTQFYRTKGFYGYTF
. | TRBJ1-5 | TRBD1 | TRBV4-1 | TGCGCCAGCAGCCAAGTCTTAGGACAGGGTAATCAGCCCCAGCATTTT | CASSQVLGQGNQPQHF
. | TRBJ1-3 | . | TRBV7-2 | TGTGCCAGCAGCTTAGGGGGGCCGGGAAACACCATATATTTT | CASSLGGPGNTIYF
. | TRBJ1-2 | TRBD1 | TRBV7-6 | TGTGCCAGCAGCTCATCGCCCGGGGCAGGGGGCCTATCTAACTATGGCTACACCTTC | CASSSSPGAGGLSNYGYTF
. | TRBJ2-5 | TRBD2 | TRBV5-4 | TGTGCCAGCAGCAACCCCCCGGGACTAGCGGGGGGAAGGTACCAAGAGACCCAGTACTTC | CASSNPPGLAGGRYQETQYF
. | TRBJ2-1 | TRBD1 | TRBV4-1 | TGCGCCAGCAGCCCCGGTCAGGGGGCGAACAATGAGCAGTTCTTC | CASSPGQGANNEQFF
. | TRBJ1-6 | . | TRBV15 | TGTGCCAGTAGTAGTCGGCGGAATAATTCACCCCTCCACTTT | CASSSRRNNSPLHF
. | TRBJ2-7 | TRBD2 | TRBV4-2 | TGTGCCAGCAGCCAAGAGGGTGGCGGGGGGACCTACGAGCAGTACTTC | CASSQEGGGGTYEQYF
. | TRBJ2-3 | TRBD2 | TRBV9 | TGTGCCAGTGCGCTAGCGGGGGGGACGGGCACAGATACGCAGTATTTT | CASALAGGTGTDTQYF
. | TRBJ1-1 | . | TRBV6-1 | TGTGCCAGCAGTCACCTATACACTGAAGCTTTCTTT | CASSHLYTEAFF
. | TRBJ2-3 | . | TRBV6-5 | TGTGCCAGCTCTTGGGGCCGTATTGGCACAGATACGCAGTATTTT | CASSWGRIGTDTQYF
. | TRBJ2-5 | . | TRBV7-2 | TGTGCCAGCAGTAGGGGGGGGACACAAGAGACCCAGTACTTC | CASSRGGTQETQYF
. | TRBJ2-7 | TRBD1 | TRBV7-9 | TGTGCCAGCAGGCTGGACAGGTCTCACGAGCAGTACTTC | CASRLDRSHEQYF
. | TRBJ1-1 | . | TRBV6-5 | TGTGCCAGCACCATACGGCGGGGCGCTGAAGCTTTCTTT | CASTIRRGAEAFF
. | TRBJ2-3 | TRBD2 | TRBV9 | TGTGCCAGCAGCGCACGGACTAGCGGAACGGATACGCAGTATTTT | CASSARTSGTDTQYF
. | TRBJ2-7 | . | TRBV7-2 | TGTGCCAGCAGCCCAGGTCGGCGTGGAGAGCAGTACTTC | CASSPGRRGEQYF
. | TRBJ2-3 | TRBD2 | TRBV5-1 | TGCGCCAGCAGCCGGAAAACTAGCGGGGGGGCCCATACGCAGTATTTT | CASSRKTSGGAHTQYF
. | TRBJ2-7 | TRBD2 | TRBV6-5 | TGTGCCAGCAGCCCAACGCGGGGGAGGGGCGAGCAGTACTTC | CASSPTRGRGEQYF
. | TRBJ2-2 | . | TRBV19 | TGTGCCAGTAGTAGAACAGGGTACACCGGGGAGCTGTTTTTT | CASSRTGYTGELFF
. | TRBJ1-3 | . | TRBV20-1 | TGCAGTGCTGAGGCTGGAAACACCATATATTTT | CSAEAGNTIYF
. | TRBJ2-7 | . | TRBV2 | TGTGCCAGCAGTGAATCGGGATGGACAGTGGGGGGGACTTACGAGCAGTACTTC | CASSESGWTVGGTYEQYF
. | TRBJ1-6 | TRBD1 | TRBV27 | TGTGCCAGCGATGACCGGGACAGAAGCGGTCGCTCACCCCTCCACTTT | CASDDRDRSGRSPLHF
. | TRBJ2-5 | TRBD1 | TRBV6-5 | TGTGCCAGCAGTCCGGGACAGACATATCAAGAGACCCAGTACTTC | CASSPGQTYQETQYF
. | TRBJ2-5 | . | TRBV15 | TGTGCCACCAGCACCAGACAGGGAGGACAAGAGACCCAGTACTTC | CATSTRQGGQETQYF
once | TRBJ1-2 | TRBD1 | TRBV5-1 | TGCGCCAGCAGCCCACGACAGGGGAGGGGTAACTATGGCTACACCTTC | CASSPRQGRGNYGYTF
. | TRBJ2-5 | TRBD1 | TRBV6-5 | TGTGCCAGCAGGACCGGGACAGGGGGAATTGGTTCCCAGTACTTC | CASRTGTGGIGSQYF
. | TRBJ1-5 | TRBD1 | TRBV7-2 | TGTGCCAGCAGCCCCGGGGGGGCAGGGGGAGACCCCCAGCATTTT | CASSPGGAGGDPQHF
. | TRBJ2-5 | . | TRBV4-1 | TGCGCCAGCAGCCGCGGGGTAGGGAGGGAGACCCAGTACTTC | CASSRGVGRETQYF
. | TRBJ2-3 | . | TRBV18 | TGTGCCAGCTCACCTTCTGTTATTAGAGGGCCAGATACGCAGTATTTT | CASSPSVIRGPDTQYF
few | TRBJ1-3 | . | TRBV7-8 | TGTGCCAGCAGCTTCCGACAGTTGCTCTCTGGAAACACCATATATTTT | CASSFRQLLSGNTIYF
. | TRBJ2-1 | TRBD2 | TRBV6-5 | TGTGCCAGCCGCCGACTAGCAGTGTTCGACAATGAGCAGTTCTTC | CASRRLAVFDNEQFF
. | TRBJ2-7 | TRBD2 | TRBV2 | TGTGCCAGCAGGGGGGGGGATAGACACGAGCAGTACTTC | CASRGGDRHEQYF
. | TRBJ2-1 | TRBD2 | TRBV4-2 | TGTGCCAGCAGCTACTCAGAATTGGCTAGCGGGGGTGGTGAGCAGTTCTTC | CASSYSELASGGGEQFF
. | TRBJ2-7 | TRBD1 | TRBV27 | TGTGCCAGCAGCACCTCCGGGACAGGGCCCTACGAGCAGTACTTC | CASSTSGTGPYEQYF
. | TRBJ1-2 | TRBD1 | TRBV6-5 | TGTGCCAGCAGTTACCGGACAGGGGGCTATGGCTACACCTTC | CASSYRTGGYGYTF
. | TRBJ1-1 | . | TRBV5-6 | TGTGCCAGCACCTTCAGGGGCATGAACACTGAAGCTTTCTTT | CASTFRGMNTEAFF
. | TRBJ1-6 | . | TRBV25-1 | TGTGCCAGCGGAACCTCGGGGTACAATTCACCCCTCCACTTT | CASGTSGYNSPLHF
. | TRBJ2-1 | TRBD2 | TRBV11-3 | TGTGCCAGCAGCTCCGGACTAGCGGGGGGGACCTCCTACAATGAGCAGTTCTTC | CASSSGLAGGTSYNEQFF
. | TRBJ2-3 | . | TRBV6-1 | TGTGCCAGCAGTGACCAGACCCGAAACGGGGCAGATACGCAGTATTTT | CASSDQTRNGADTQYF
. | TRBJ2-7 | . | TRBV28 | TGTGCCAGCAGTGAGCCCTACGAGCAGTACTTC | CASSEPYEQYF
. | TRBJ2-3 | TRBD1 | TRBV7-9 | TGTGCCAGCAGCACCTCACAGGGGCCCTACACAGATACGCAGTATTTT | CASSTSQGPYTDTQYF